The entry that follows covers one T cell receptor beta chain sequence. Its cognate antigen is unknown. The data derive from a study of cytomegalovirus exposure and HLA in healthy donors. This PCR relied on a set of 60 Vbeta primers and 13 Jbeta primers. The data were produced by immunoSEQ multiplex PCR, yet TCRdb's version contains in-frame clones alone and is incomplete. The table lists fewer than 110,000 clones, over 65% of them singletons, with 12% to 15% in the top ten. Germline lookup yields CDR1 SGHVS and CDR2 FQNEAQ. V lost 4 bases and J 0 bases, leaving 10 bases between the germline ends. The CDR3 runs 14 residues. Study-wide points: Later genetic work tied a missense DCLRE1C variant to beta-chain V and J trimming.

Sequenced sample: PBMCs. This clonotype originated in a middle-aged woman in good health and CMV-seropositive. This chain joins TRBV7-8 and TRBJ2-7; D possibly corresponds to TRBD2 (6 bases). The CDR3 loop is CASSSGEISYEQYF. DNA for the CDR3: TGTGCCAGCAGCTCGGGAGAGATCTCCTACGAGCAGTACTTC.